Below are 20 T cell receptor beta chains sequenced from a single sample in a study of shared clonotypes between healthy human individuals. Here immunoSEQ multiplex PCR was the method, and the copy in TCRdb shows in-frame clones only, minus some. Among 1.5 million to 1.9 million clones listed, 98% were seen once. Input material: naive CD4+ T cells sorted from blood. Subset of the sample: CD45RA+ positively selected. The receptors were sampled from a man in his thirties or forties in good health.

The CDR3 here is CASSPGTGLDEKLFF. The CDR3 region has the DNA TGTGCCAGCTCACCAGGGACAGGGTTAGATGAAAAACTGTTTTTT. V and J are TRBV18 and TRBJ1-4, with 9 positions matching TRBD1. Germline values: CDR1 KGHSH, CDR2 LQKENI. The V segment lost 2 bases and the J segment 6 bases; nucleotides outside the gene matches: 4. CDR3 size: 15 residues. Based on the CDR3 plus reference TRBV18 and TRBJ1-4, the full variable domain is NAGVMQNPRHLVRRRGQEARLRCSPMKGHSHVYWYRQLPEEGLKFMVYLQKENIIDESGMPKERFSAEFPKEGPSILRIQQVVRGDSAAYFCASSPGTGLDEKLFFGSGTQLSVL.

The V and J genes are TRBV10-3 and TRBJ2-5, with 7 positions matching TRBD2. Germline lookup yields CDR1 ENHRY and CDR2 SYGVKD. J gave up 6 bases and V 11 bases, and 12 bases lay outside the gene matches. This CDR3 contains 13 residues. The chain's CDR3 is CASGTMLVQTQYF. DNA for the CDR3: TGTGCCTCCGGGACTATGCTTGTGCAGACCCAGTACTTC.

This chain uses TRBV29-1 with TRBJ2-1; D is unresolved. The length of the CDR3 is 9 residues. Germline lookup yields CDR1 SQVTM and CDR2 ANQGSEA. Trimming left V 2 bases short and J 10 bases short, with 3 bases between. In nucleotides, the CDR3 is TGCAGCGTTGAAAGGGAGCAGTTCTTC. As protein: CSVEREQFF.

The CDR3 DNA reads as TGTGCCAGCAGCCAGGTGACGGGTTACAATGAGCAGTTCTTC. Its protein is CASSQVTGYNEQFF. The chain is built from TRBV14 and TRBJ2-1; D not certain. Germline values: CDR1 SGHDN, CDR2 FVKESK. V lost 3 bases and J 4 bases, leaving 10 bases between the germline ends. The CDR3 is 14 residues long.

The chain links TRBV27 to TRBJ2-7; D is perhaps TRBD1 (6 bases). CDR1 is MNHEY and CDR2 is SMNVEV in the germline V gene (reference sequence). The CDR3 sequence is 14 residues long. V was shortened by 3 bases and J by 2 bases, with 11 bases between the two germline ends. The CDR3 coding sequence is TGTGCCAGCAGTTTTTTTGACAGGACCTACGAGCAGTACTTC. This gives the protein CASSFFDRTYEQYF.

The chain is built from TRBV5-1 and TRBJ2-3; TRBD2 agrees at 11 bases. From germline, CDR1 is SGHRS and CDR2 YFSETQ. The CDR3 is 15 residues long. The V and J ends lost 5 bases and 2 bases, in that order; junction bases with no gene match: 4. For the CDR3, the DNA is TGCGCCAGCAGGGGGACTAGCGGACACACAGATACGCAGTATTTT. It is translated as CASRGTSGHTDTQYF.

J is TRBJ2-7 and V is TRBV10-1; perhaps TRBD1 as D (5 bases). V was clipped by 0 bases and J by 5 bases, with 17 bases between them. This CDR3 region has 16 residues. From germline, CDR1 is WNHNN and CDR2 SYGVQD (reference sequence). The CDR3 DNA is TGCGCCAGCAGTGAGTCGCTTAGGGCAGGGATCGACGAGCAGTACTTC. Encoded protein: CASSESLRAGIDEQYF.

V and J are TRBV19 and TRBJ2-1; D gene unclear. This CDR3 region has 14 residues. Looked up from germline, CDR1 is LNHDA and CDR2 is SQIVND (reference sequence). Deletions cut 10 bases from V and 2 bases from J, with 15 bases between. The CDR3 region is CATMGLRTYNEQFF. DNA of the CDR3: TGTGCCACCATGGGTCTCCGAACCTACAATGAGCAGTTCTTC.

The rearrangement joins TRBV9 to TRBJ2-3; TRBD2 matches 8 bases. This CDR3 is 16 amino acids long. Germline values: CDR1 SGDLS, CDR2 YYNGEE. V gave up 0 bases and J gave up 2 bases; unmatched junction bases: 5. CDR3 sequence (DNA): TGTGCCAGCAGCGTAGCTACGGGGGGGCTCACAGATACGCAGTATTTT. This sequence encodes CASSVATGGLTDTQYF. The full variable domain, rest sourced from reference TRBV9 and TRBJ2-3, is DSGVTQTPKHLITATGQRVTLRCSPRSGDLSVYWYQQSLDQGLQFLIQYYNGEERAKGNILERFSAQQFPDLHSELNLSSLELGDSALYFCASSVATGGLTDTQYFGPGTRLTVL.

The genes are TRBV29-1 and TRBJ2-1; D may be TRBD2 (5 bases). The germline V and J ends were trimmed by 3 bases and 2 bases, with 14 bases remaining between them. The germline CDR1 and CDR2 sequences are SQVTM and ANQGSEA. This CDR3 comprises 15 residues. The CDR3 loop is CSVDWTGSAYNEQFF. CDR3 DNA: TGCAGCGTTGATTGGACGGGATCCGCCTACAATGAGCAGTTCTTC.

The chain uses TRBV5-4 and TRBJ2-1; D might be TRBD1 (5 bases). The CDR3 is 14 residues long. V was cut by 3 bases and J by 1 base, with 8 bases left in between. Germline V lookup: CDR1 SGHNT, CDR2 YYREEE (reference sequence). CDR3 loop: CASSSAGSYNEQFF. In nucleotides, the CDR3 is TGTGCCAGCAGCTCAGCAGGGTCCTACAATGAGCAGTTCTTC.

The chain combines TRBV2 with TRBJ1-3; D gene unclear. The germline V gene encodes CDR1 SNHLY and CDR2 FYNNEI. This CDR3 comprises 11 residues. The ends were cut back, 6 bases at V and 7 bases at J, with 7 bases in the middle. The CDR3 region is CASRAGNTIYF. CDR3 nucleotide sequence: TGTGCCAGCAGAGCCGGGAACACCATATATTTT.

The J gene is TRBJ2-1, the V gene TRBV20-1, with TRBD2 matching over 8 bases. Per germline, CDR1 DFQATT and CDR2 SNEGSKA (reference sequence). There are 11 residues in the CDR3. V lost 6 bases, J lost 13 bases, and 8 bases stayed unmatched. CDR3 coding DNA: TGCAGTGCCCCAGCGGGAGTGCTCCAGTTCTTC. Translated, it gives CSAPAGVLQFF.

The chain employs TRBV18 and TRBJ1-2; D may be TRBD1 (5 bases). V lost 2 bases and J 5 bases, leaving 15 bases between the germline ends. CDR1 and CDR2 (germline): KGHSH, LQKENI. This CDR3 region has 15 residues. CDR3 protein: CASSPNEGPKYGYTF. The CDR3 DNA follows: TGTGCCAGCTCACCAAACGAGGGACCGAAGTATGGCTACACCTTC.

J is TRBJ1-3 and V is TRBV11-2; TRBD1 matches at 7 bases. Germline lookup yields CDR1 SGHAT and CDR2 FQNNGV. V shed 5 bases, J shed 3 bases, and the junction held 7 bases outside the gene matches. The CDR3 consists of 15 residues. The CDR3 is CASSPSTGNGNTIYF. CDR3 DNA sequence: TGTGCCAGCAGCCCATCGACAGGGAATGGAAACACCATATATTTT.

DNA for the CDR3: TGTGCCTGGAGGCCGAGGGGGGCCCAAGAGACCCAGTACTTC. This sequence encodes CAWRPRGAQETQYF. The V gene is TRBV30, the J gene TRBJ2-5; D is perhaps TRBD1 or TRBD2 (6 bases each). V dropped 3 bases and J dropped 1 base, with 12 bases sitting between them. Germline V lookup: CDR1 GTSNPN, CDR2 SVGIG (reference sequence). The CDR3 runs 14 residues.

The chain joins TRBV28 to TRBJ1-4; D unclear. Germline CDR1 MDHEN, CDR2 SYDVKM. Trimming removed 6 bases from V and 6 bases from J, with 17 bases in between. The length of the CDR3 is 15 residues. The CDR3 nucleotides read TGTGCCAGCAGACCTAGAGGGTCAGCCGATGAAAAACTGTTTTTT. It codes for CASRPRGSADEKLFF.

The V and J genes are TRBV5-4 and TRBJ2-7; a possible D gene is TRBD2 (6 bases). Between the trimmed V and J ends, which lost 0 bases and 3 bases, there was a span of 10 bases. CDR3 length equals 14 residues. Germline V gene lookup returns CDR1 SGHNT and CDR2 YYREEE (reference sequence). CDR3 sequence reads: CASSLELADYEQYF. The CDR3 DNA is TGTGCCAGCAGCTTGGAACTAGCAGACTACGAGCAGTACTTC.

This chain joins TRBV5-1 and TRBJ2-2, with TRBD2 matching over 13 bases. The CDR3 is 18 amino acids. The germline V gene encodes CDR1 SGHRS and CDR2 YFSETQ. Trimming took 5 bases from V and 4 from J; bases not matched to a gene: 11. The CDR3 sequence is CASRGTSGKKHGTGELFF. The CDR3 DNA reads TGCGCCAGCAGGGGGACTAGCGGGAAGAAACACGGCACCGGGGAGCTGTTTTTT. The entire variable domain, with the rest obtained from reference TRBV5-1 and TRBJ2-2, is as follows: KAGVTQTPRYLIKTRGQQVTLSCSPISGHRSVSWYQQTPGQGLQFLFEYFSETQRNKGNFPGRFSGRQFSNSRSEMNVSTLELGDSALYLCASRGTSGKKHGTGELFFGEGSRLTVL.

Remarks on this clone: This sample also contains other DNA sequences that code for the same CDR3. This chain links TRBV5-4 with TRBJ1-1, with D possibly TRBD1 on 5 matching bases. The germline V gene has CDR1 SGHNT and CDR2 YYREEE (reference sequence). Deletions cut 3 bases from V and 1 base from J, with 10 bases between. This CDR3 spans 14 amino acids. The CDR3 nucleotides read TGTGCCAGCAGCTCATACACAGGGAACACTGAAGCTTTCTTT. Amino acids: CASSSYTGNTEAFF.